This is a list of T cell receptor beta chains from one sample in a study of blood T cell repertoires in COVID-19. Clones were sequenced by immunoSEQ multiplex PCR, and TCRdb holds only the in-frame ones, with some missing. Among roughly 100,000 clones listed, about 90% were seen once. Sequencing used peripheral blood. The receptor source for this set is a human donor in a cohort sampled during active COVID-19. Both conserved end residues are trimmed from each CDR3.

cdr3_length: 12
j_call: TRBJ2-3
v_call: TRBV5-4
cdr3_aa: ASSSRSEADTQY

cdr3_length: 12
j_call: TRBJ1-1
v_call: TRBV5-6
cdr3_aa: ASSMGLRNTEAF

cdr3_length: 14
j_call: TRBJ2-1
v_call: TRBV7-6
cdr3_aa: ASSLGDSGLYNEQF

cdr3_length: 11
j_call: TRBJ1-5
v_call: TRBV19
cdr3_aa: ASSEGVAQPQH

cdr3_length: 14
j_call: TRBJ2-2
v_call: TRBV11-3
cdr3_aa: ASSLGRQGATGELF

cdr3_length: 12
j_call: TRBJ2-2
v_call: TRBV2
cdr3_aa: ASGGTGSTGELF

cdr3_length: 16
j_call: TRBJ2-1
v_call: TRBV2
cdr3_aa: ASGQSSGGPDTNNEQF

cdr3_length: 15
j_call: TRBJ2-5
v_call: TRBV13
cdr3_aa: ASSLSWTSGSLETQY

cdr3_length: 12
j_call: TRBJ2-3
v_call: TRBV11-3
cdr3_aa: ASSRGASTDTQY

cdr3_length: 13
j_call: TRBJ1-2
v_call: TRBV6-4
cdr3_aa: ASSAGQGAAGGYT

cdr3_length: 12
j_call: TRBJ1-1
v_call: TRBV5-1
cdr3_aa: ASSSQGVGTEAF

cdr3_length: 8
j_call: TRBJ1-2
v_call: TRBV2
cdr3_aa: ASTDYGYT

cdr3_length: 12
j_call: TRBJ2-5
v_call: TRBV5-4
cdr3_aa: ASSQRQGKETQY

cdr3_length: 13
j_call: TRBJ2-7
v_call: TRBV24-1
cdr3_aa: ATSARVSGDWEQY

cdr3_length: 11
j_call: TRBJ1-2
v_call: TRBV5-4
cdr3_aa: ASSPTGVYGYT

cdr3_length: 10
j_call: TRBJ2-7
v_call: TRBV28
cdr3_aa: ASSVVRYEQY

cdr3_length: 14
j_call: TRBJ2-7
v_call: TRBV19
cdr3_aa: ASSTGWGQGRNEQY

cdr3_length: 11
j_call: TRBJ2-7
v_call: TRBV2
cdr3_aa: ASMKGARHEQY

cdr3_length: 13
j_call: TRBJ2-3
v_call: TRBV19
cdr3_aa: ASSTWTSTSDTQY

cdr3_length: 15
j_call: TRBJ1-1
v_call: TRBV5-1
cdr3_aa: ASSSGTGGSYRTEAF

cdr3_length: 9
j_call: TRBJ1-1
v_call: TRBV29-1
cdr3_aa: SVGQDFEAF

cdr3_length: 13
j_call: TRBJ2-3
v_call: TRBV14
cdr3_aa: ASSRQGRDTDTQY

cdr3_length: 11
j_call: TRBJ2-1
v_call: TRBV5-6
cdr3_aa: ASSLGVRNEQF

cdr3_length: 14
j_call: TRBJ2-2
v_call: TRBV29-1
cdr3_aa: SVGGGGAINTGELF

cdr3_length: 13
j_call: TRBJ2-7
v_call: TRBV4-2
cdr3_aa: ASSQVGRGLYEQY

cdr3_length: 12
j_call: TRBJ1-1
v_call: TRBV19
cdr3_aa: ASSITRGNTEAF

cdr3_length: 14
j_call: TRBJ2-5
v_call: TRBV4-2
cdr3_aa: ASSQTYGQGGETQY

cdr3_length: 11
j_call: TRBJ1-5
v_call: TRBV27
cdr3_aa: ASSFGGDQPQH

cdr3_length: 12
j_call: TRBJ2-5
v_call: TRBV2
cdr3_aa: ASSETAGPGTQY

cdr3_length: 14
j_call: TRBJ1-6
v_call: TRBV28
cdr3_aa: ASSYPRSPNNSPLH

cdr3_length: 12
j_call: TRBJ1-4
v_call: TRBV5-1
cdr3_aa: ASSLNWGGEKLF

cdr3_length: 15
j_call: TRBJ1-4
v_call: TRBV12-5
cdr3_aa: ASGFPPGQGKVEKLF

cdr3_length: 12
j_call: TRBJ1-2
v_call: TRBV7-8
cdr3_aa: ASSLYSAGYGYT

cdr3_length: 13
j_call: TRBJ2-5
v_call: TRBV19
cdr3_aa: ASSISSGGSETQY

cdr3_length: 14
j_call: TRBJ2-3
v_call: TRBV4-2
cdr3_aa: ASSQGGLAGVDTQY

cdr3_length: 16
j_call: TRBJ2-5
v_call: TRBV29-1
cdr3_aa: STKGLAGALIYQETQY

cdr3_length: 11
j_call: TRBJ2-5
v_call: TRBV13
cdr3_aa: ASSLMSAETQY

cdr3_length: 12
j_call: TRBJ1-6
v_call: TRBV7-6
cdr3_aa: ASSLGASNSPLH

cdr3_length: 12
j_call: TRBJ1-4
v_call: TRBV19
cdr3_aa: ASSRDREREKLF

cdr3_length: 13
j_call: TRBJ2-7
v_call: TRBV9
cdr3_aa: ASSVGGRGAYEQY

cdr3_length: 10
j_call: TRBJ2-1
v_call: TRBV6-5
cdr3_aa: ASRTGLNEQF

cdr3_length: 14
j_call: TRBJ2-3
v_call: TRBV5-1
cdr3_aa: ASSFRLSGRADTQY

cdr3_length: 14
j_call: TRBJ2-7
v_call: TRBV7-2
cdr3_aa: ASSFRTSGVAYEQY

cdr3_length: 10
j_call: TRBJ1-2
v_call: TRBV29-1
cdr3_aa: SVESTNYGYT